This T cell receptor beta chain is from a study of T-cell reconstitution after alpha-beta-depleted transplantation in children. The CDR3 loop spans 13 amino acids. V was trimmed by 5 bases and J by 13 bases, leaving 20 bases between them. The germline V gene has CDR1 SEHNR and CDR2 FQNEAQ (reference sequence). Construction of the TCRbeta library involved unique molecular identifiers. TCRdb processed the PCR reads anew with MiXCR; each CDR3 protein has one entry. The table has about 110,000 distinct CDR3 sequences, 5% to 8% seen once; the top ten hold about 23%. This chain connects TRBV7-9 to TRBJ2-5; D may be TRBD1 or TRBD2 (7 bases each). The source of this sequence is a male patient aged 2-10 years who had a stem cell transplant for acute lymphoblastic leukemia, so the T cells may come from the graft donor. The starting material was PBMCs, mostly from graft donor cells, obtained 360 days after TCRalphabeta/CD19-depleted stem cell transplant. The DNA of the CDR3 is TGTGCCAGCAGCGCCGCGACAGGGAGGGAAGGGTACTTC. Its protein product is CASSAATGREGYF.